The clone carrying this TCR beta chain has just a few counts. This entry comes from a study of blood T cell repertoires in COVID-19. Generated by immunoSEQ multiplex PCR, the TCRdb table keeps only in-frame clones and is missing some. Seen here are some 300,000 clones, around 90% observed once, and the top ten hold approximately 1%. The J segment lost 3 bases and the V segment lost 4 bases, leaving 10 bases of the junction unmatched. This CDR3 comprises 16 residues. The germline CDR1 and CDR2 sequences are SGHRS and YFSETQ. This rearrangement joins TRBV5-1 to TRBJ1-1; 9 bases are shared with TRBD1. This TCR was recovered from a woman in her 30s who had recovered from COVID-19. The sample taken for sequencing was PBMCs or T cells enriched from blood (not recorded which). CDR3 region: CASSPGTGILDTEAFF. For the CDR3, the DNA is TGCGCCAGCAGCCCTGGGACAGGGATATTGGACACTGAAGCTTTCTTT.